This T cell receptor beta chain derives from a study of cytomegalovirus exposure and HLA in healthy donors. Broader study findings: Trimming of TCR beta V- and J-genes showed a link, identified in a later analysis, to a missense DCLRE1C variant.

Comment on this clone: Its antigen is unknown.

With 60 Vbeta and 13 Jbeta primers, the PCR was carried out. TCRdb's copy holds only in-frame clones and misses some; the assay was immunoSEQ multiplex PCR. Here the sample spans 130,000 or so clones, roughly 75% being singletons. The TCR comes from a man aged 25 to 40 in good health and CMV-seronegative. The sample consisted of PBMCs.

The CDR3 DNA sequence: TGCGCCAGCAGCTTGCCCGGACAGGGGGGTAGCGGGAGCTACCTTCTTAATGAGCAGTTCTTC. It yields the protein CASSLPGQGGSGSYLLNEQFF. The chain has TRBV5-1 and TRBJ2-1, with a tentative D call TRBD1 (10 bases). V was trimmed by 1 base and J by 7 bases, leaving 33 bases between them. CDR1 SGHRS and CDR2 YFSETQ come from the germline V gene. CDR3 length: 21 amino acids. The full variable domain, completed using reference TRBV5-1 and TRBJ2-1, is KAGVTQTPRYLIKTRGQQVTLSCSPISGHRSVSWYQQTPGQGLQFLFEYFSETQRNKGNFPGRFSGRQFSNSRSEMNVSTLELGDSALYLCASSLPGQGGSGSYLLNEQFFGPGTRLTVL.